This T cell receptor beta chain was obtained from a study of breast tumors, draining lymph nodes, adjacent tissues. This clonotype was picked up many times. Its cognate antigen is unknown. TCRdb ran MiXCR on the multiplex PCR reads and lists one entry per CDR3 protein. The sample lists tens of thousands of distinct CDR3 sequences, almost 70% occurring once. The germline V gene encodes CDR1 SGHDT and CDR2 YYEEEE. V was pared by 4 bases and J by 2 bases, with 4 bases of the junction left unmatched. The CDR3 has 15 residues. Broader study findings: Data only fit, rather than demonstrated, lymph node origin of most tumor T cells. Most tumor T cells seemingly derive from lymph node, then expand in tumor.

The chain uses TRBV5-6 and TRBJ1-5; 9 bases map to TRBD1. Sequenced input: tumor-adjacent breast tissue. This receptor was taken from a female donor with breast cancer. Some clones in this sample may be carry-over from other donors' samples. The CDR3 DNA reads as TGTGCCAGCAGCCCCCGACAGGGGGGCAATCAGCCCCAGCATTTT. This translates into CASSPRQGGNQPQHF. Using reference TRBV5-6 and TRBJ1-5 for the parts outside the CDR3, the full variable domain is DAGVTQSPTHLIKTRGQQVTLRCSPKSGHDTVSWYQQALGQGPQFIFQYYEEEERQRGNFPDRFSGHQFPNYSSELNVNALLLGDSALYLCASSPRQGGNQPQHFGDGTRLSIL.